Sequencing of this T cell receptor (beta chain) was carried out in a study of blood T cell repertoires in COVID-19. This table comes from immunoSEQ multiplex PCR, and its TCRdb copy is limited to in-frame clones, with some not included. The sample consists of about 260,000 clones, around 90% of them appearing once. V was pared by 5 bases and J by 4 bases, with 8 bases between. CDR3 length: 12 amino acids. Looked up from germline, CDR1 is MDHEN and CDR2 is SYDVKM. Study members were between about 18 and 100 years old and lived in 25 or so US regions. Membership in each cohort depended on participant-reported clinical history.

The V call is TRBV28, the J call TRBJ1-2; possibly TRBD1 for D (5 bases). Sequencing input: PBMCs or T cells enriched from blood (not recorded which). This TCR was recovered from a woman in her forties or fifties who had recovered from COVID-19. CDR3 DNA: TGTGCCAGCAGTCCAGGGCCCTATGGCTACACCTTC. Residues: CASSPGPYGYTF.